This passage covers 6 T cell receptor beta chains from one sample sequenced in a study of blood T cells in healthy people across ages. Next came a second PCR, run for about 7 to 11 cycles, which used a sample-barcoded 5' primer along with a J-beta primer mix. TCRdb reprocessed the 5' RACE reads with MiXCR, giving one entry per CDR3 protein. Found here are roughly 700,000 distinct CDR3 sequences, approximately 25% of them singletons; the top ten hold 9% to 9.5%. These data also featured in a second study, about T cells of mothers and their children.

The sequenced material came from blood. These receptors originate from a boy younger than 18 in good health.

The V call is TRBV4-1, the J call TRBJ2-3, with TRBD1 matching over 9 bases. Germline CDR1 and CDR2: MGHRA and YSYEKL. J lost 4 bases, V lost 1 base, and 3 bases had no gene match. CDR3 length equals 15 residues. The CDR3 nucleotides read TGCGCCAGCAGCCAAGTACAGGGGGCTGCAGATACGCAGTATTTT. This sequence encodes CASSQVQGAADTQYF.

The chain recombines TRBV12-3 or TRBV12-4 with TRBJ1-4; possible D gene TRBD1, 5 bases. The CDR3 is 12 residues long. V shed 10 bases and J shed 5 bases, with 11 bases lying between them. CDR3 protein: CATSDTNEKLFF. The CDR3 nucleotides read TGTGCCACATCGGACACGAATGAAAAACTGTTTTTT.

The sample holds a few counts of this clonotype. The chain has TRBV29-1 and TRBJ2-4; D possibly corresponds to TRBD2 (6 bases). Germline V gives CDR1 SQVTM, CDR2 ANQGSEA. V was cut by 7 bases and J by 8 bases, with 15 bases left in between. CDR3 length: 12 residues. The CDR3 region has the DNA TGCAGCGCAAGCCGTGGGGAGGACATTCAGTACTTC. This codes for CSASRGEDIQYF.

As DNA, the CDR3 is TGTGCCAGCAGCTTAGAGGGTGGACAGGGTTCCTACGAGCAGTACTTC. The encoded protein is CASSLEGGQGSYEQYF. J is TRBJ2-5 and V is TRBV7-2, with 8 bases identical to TRBD1. The J call may not be correct, given that the DNA end is closer to TRBJ2-7. CDR3 length: 16 residues. From germline, CDR1 is SGHTA and CDR2 FQGNSA.

The chain combines TRBV12-5 with TRBJ2-5; 7 nucleotides line up with TRBD2. CDR1 is LGHNT and CDR2 is FRNRAP in the germline V gene. The CDR3 covers 15 residues. Germline trimming cut 6 bases from V and 4 bases from J; bases unmatched to any gene: 11. This CDR3 is CASGPPGRVGETQYF. Here the CDR3 DNA reads TGTGCTAGTGGCCCCCCGGGGAGGGTAGGAGAGACCCAGTACTTC.

The rearrangement uses TRBV29-1 and TRBJ2-5; TRBD1 matches 9 bases. The J call is uncertain, as TRBJ2-7 better fits the DNA end. Germline-derived CDR1 and CDR2 are SQVTM and ANQGSEA. The CDR3 loop spans 13 amino acids. The CDR3 DNA sequence: TGCAGCGTTCGGAAGCCGGGACAGGGCGAGCAGTACTTC. It codes for CSVRKPGQGEQYF.